The rows below give T cell receptor beta chains drawn from one sample of a study of blood T cell repertoires in COVID-19. Assay used: immunoSEQ multiplex PCR; TCRdb lists only in-frame clones, some missing. The sample carries a few hundred thousand clones, roughly 90% recorded once. Sequences were obtained from peripheral blood. These receptors were taken from a woman aged 50 to 60 with active or convalescent COVID-19. Both conserved end residues are part of each CDR3. D genes are given only for firm matches. Size is stated for part of the rows, as once, few or many counts, or as a class when the clone is expanded.

d_call cdr3_length j_call v_call clone_size cdr3_aa cdr3_nt
TRBD1 17 TRBJ1-5 TRBV7-2 - CASSLIGTGMSNQPQHF TGTGCCAGCAGCCTCATCGGGACAGGGATGAGCAATCAGCCCCAGCATTTT
TRBD2 19 TRBJ2-1 TRBV6-1 - CASSATGTSGSSSYNEQFF TGTGCCAGCAGTGCAACCGGGACTAGCGGTTCCAGCTCCTACAATGAGCAGTTCTTC
TRBD2 16 TRBJ2-7 TRBV7-2 - CASSFLSGGGGVEQYF TGTGCCAGCAGCTTCTTGAGCGGGGGTGGTGGGGTCGAGCAGTACTTC
- 13 TRBJ1-5 TRBV6-5 - CASSFDRDQPQHF TGTGCCAGCAGTTTCGACAGAGATCAGCCCCAGCATTTT
TRBD1 15 TRBJ1-1 TRBV28 - CASSSSGTANTEAFF TGTGCCAGCAGTTCTTCCGGGACAGCGAACACTGAAGCTTTCTTT
- 15 TRBJ1-2 TRBV3-1/TRBV3-2 - CASSQTAGQFYGYTF TGTGCCAGCAGCCAAACGGCGGGCCAGTTCTATGGCTACACCTTC
TRBD1 13 TRBJ1-2 TRBV6-5 - CASRVGQGRGYTF TGTGCCAGCAGAGTGGGACAGGGTCGAGGCTACACCTTC
TRBD1 13 TRBJ1-5 TRBV25-1 - CASSLTGASAQHF TGTGCCAGCAGCTTAACAGGGGCCTCAGCCCAGCATTTT
- 16 TRBJ1-1 TRBV27 - CASSSAGSYRNTEAFF TGTGCCAGCAGTTCAGCCGGGTCCTATCGGAACACTGAAGCTTTCTTT
- 11 TRBJ2-7 TRBV20-1 - CSARDRRGQYF TGCAGTGCTAGAGACCGACGGGGGCAGTACTTC
- 14 TRBJ1-2 TRBV30 - CAWNQPGYNYGYTF TGTGCCTGGAACCAACCAGGGTATAACTATGGCTACACCTTC
- 15 TRBJ2-2 TRBV4-3 - CASSQAGDFAGELFF TGCGCCAGCAGCCAAGCGGGGGATTTTGCCGGGGAGCTGTTTTTT
TRBD2 21 TRBJ2-7 TRBV4-3 once CASSQDWLGTSGITSRSEQYF TGCGCCAGCAGCCAAGATTGGTTAGGGACTAGCGGGATTACCAGCCGTTCCGAGCAGTACTTC
- 14 TRBJ1-1 TRBV27 - CASSSYVGNTEAFF TGTGCCAGCAGCAGTTACGTTGGGAACACTGAAGCTTTCTTT
TRBD1 14 TRBJ2-1 TRBV19 - CASRAGQARNEQFF TGTGCCAGTAGGGCCGGACAGGCCAGGAATGAGCAGTTCTTC
- 11 TRBJ1-1 TRBV6-5 - CASIRNTEAFF TGTGCCAGCATCCGGAACACTGAAGCTTTCTTT
- 14 TRBJ1-1 TRBV9 - CASRSQRVSTEAFF TGTGCCAGCAGATCACAGAGGGTGAGTACTGAAGCTTTCTTT
TRBD1 16 TRBJ1-2 TRBV7-8 once CASSPGDRGPGYGYTF TGTGCCAGCAGCCCGGGGGACAGGGGGCCTGGGTATGGCTACACCTTC
- 14 TRBJ2-1 TRBV3-1/TRBV3-2 - CASSQGIRYNEQFF TGTGCCAGCAGCCAAGGTATTCGCTACAATGAGCAGTTCTTC
- 15 TRBJ1-6 TRBV5-5 once CASSGTGSYNSPLHF TGTGCCAGCAGCGGAACAGGATCCTATAATTCACCCCTCCACTTT
- 14 TRBJ2-1 TRBV5-8 - CASSLGYSYNEQFF TGTGCCAGCAGCTTGGGCTACTCCTACAATGAGCAGTTCTTC
- 16 TRBJ2-2 TRBV5-4 - CASSSVTGGLTGELFF TGTGCCAGCAGTTCCGTTACTGGGGGCTTAACCGGGGAGCTGTTTTTT
- 15 TRBJ2-2 TRBV2 - CASSGLAAGTGELFF TGTGCCAGCAGTGGGCTAGCAGCCGGCACCGGGGAGCTGTTTTTT
- 12 TRBJ1-2 TRBV29-1 once CSVTFLGDGYTF TGCAGCGTTACATTCCTGGGCGATGGCTACACCTTC
- 19 TRBJ1-1 TRBV10-3 - CAISVNRGRGGGPNTEAFF TGTGCCATCAGTGTAAATAGGGGTCGTGGGGGAGGACCGAACACTGAAGCTTTCTTT
TRBD2 16 TRBJ2-2 TRBV4-2 - CASSQAAGDWTGELFF TGTGCCAGCAGCCAAGCAGCGGGAGATTGGACCGGGGAGCTGTTTTTT
- 18 TRBJ1-6 TRBV12-2 - CASRPDRGHSSYNSPLHF TGTGCAAGTCGTCCGGACAGGGGTCATAGCTCCTATAATTCACCCCTCCACTTT
- 13 TRBJ1-1 TRBV10-3 - CAITATGYTEAFF TGTGCCATCACCGCGACAGGATACACTGAAGCTTTCTTT
- 16 TRBJ1-5 TRBV5-1 - CASSLGAGDSNQPQHF TGCGCCAGCAGCTTGGGGGCAGGCGATAGCAATCAGCCCCAGCATTTT
- 14 TRBJ2-3 TRBV5-4 few CASSFRGSTDTQYF TGTGCCAGCAGCTTCAGGGGAAGCACAGATACGCAGTATTTT
- 14 TRBJ1-6 TRBV2 - CASSEAAPYSPLHF TGTGCCAGCAGTGAAGCGGCACCGTATTCACCCCTCCACTTT
TRBD2 15 TRBJ2-3 TRBV6-5 - CASSYHRGGPDTQYF TGTGCCAGCAGTTACCACCGGGGGGGCCCCGATACGCAGTATTTT
TRBD1 15 TRBJ2-7 TRBV5-1 - CASSSRQGILYEQYF TGCGCCAGCAGCTCGAGACAGGGGATTCTCTACGAGCAGTACTTC